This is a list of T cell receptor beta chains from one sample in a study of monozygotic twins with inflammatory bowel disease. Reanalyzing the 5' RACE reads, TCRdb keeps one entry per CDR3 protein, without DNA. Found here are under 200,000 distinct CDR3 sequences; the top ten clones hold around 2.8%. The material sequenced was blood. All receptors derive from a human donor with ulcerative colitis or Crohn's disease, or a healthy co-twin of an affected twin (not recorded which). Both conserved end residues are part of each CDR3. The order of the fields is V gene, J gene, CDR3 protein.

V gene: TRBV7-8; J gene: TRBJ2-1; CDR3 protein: CASSGVRGNEQFF
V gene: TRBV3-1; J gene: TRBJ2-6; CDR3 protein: CASSQRQGVTGANVLTF
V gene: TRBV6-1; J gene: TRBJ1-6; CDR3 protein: CASSSGTGFNSPLHF
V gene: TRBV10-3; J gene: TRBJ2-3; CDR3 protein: CAISGYRGAHTDTQYF
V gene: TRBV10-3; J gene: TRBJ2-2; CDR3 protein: CAISESRTPGNTGELFF
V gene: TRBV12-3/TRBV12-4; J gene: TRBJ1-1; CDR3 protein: CASNPRDTEAFF
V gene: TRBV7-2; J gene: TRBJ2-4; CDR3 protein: CASSLYRDRFKNIQYF
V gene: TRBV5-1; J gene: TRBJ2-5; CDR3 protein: CASSLATSRRGETQYF
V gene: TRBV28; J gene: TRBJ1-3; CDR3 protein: CASSWQRSGNTIYF
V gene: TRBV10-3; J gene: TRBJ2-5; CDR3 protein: CAIRGQGETQYF
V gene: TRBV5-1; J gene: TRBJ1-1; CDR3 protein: CASSSGGRAEAFF
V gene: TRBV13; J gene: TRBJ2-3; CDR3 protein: CASSSLTGGADTQYF
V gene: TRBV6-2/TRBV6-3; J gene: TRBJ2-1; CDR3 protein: CASRRLAGGPYNEQFF